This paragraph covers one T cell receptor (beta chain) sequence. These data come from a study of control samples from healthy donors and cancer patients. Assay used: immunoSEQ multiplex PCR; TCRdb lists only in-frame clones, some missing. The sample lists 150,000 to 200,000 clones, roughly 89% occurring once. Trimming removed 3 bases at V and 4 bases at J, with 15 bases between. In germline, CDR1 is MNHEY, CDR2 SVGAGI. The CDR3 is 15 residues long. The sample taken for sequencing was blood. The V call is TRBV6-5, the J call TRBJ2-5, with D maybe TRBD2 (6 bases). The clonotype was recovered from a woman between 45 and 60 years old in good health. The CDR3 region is CASSYTEWGGETQYF. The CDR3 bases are TGTGCCAGCAGTTATACGGAGTGGGGAGGAGAGACCCAGTACTTC.